The 18 T cell receptor beta chains listed next were all sequenced from one sample in a study of HIV-infected children after antiretroviral therapy interruption. Unique molecular identifiers were included in an RNA-based 3' RACE TCR library. TCRdb reprocessed the 3' RACE reads with MiXCR, giving one entry per CDR3 protein. The sample has around 40,000 distinct CDR3 sequences, under 8% seen once; the top ten hold more than 0.95%. Treatment: PENTA 11 planned treatment interruption arm or continuous ART arm. Source: CD45RA+ CD4+ T cells from PBMCs, pooled from several time points, taken from a donor given antiretroviral therapy, either interrupted or continuous. Described subset: naive CD4+ CD45RA+ CD45RO- T cells. Source of these receptors: a pool of human donors with HIV.

At least ten counts were recorded for this clonotype. This rearrangement joins TRBV5-1 to TRBJ2-1, with 8 positions matching TRBD2. The V gene end was trimmed by 2 bases and the J gene end by 3 bases; junction bases not matched to a gene: 13. CDR3 length: 18 amino acids. Per germline, CDR1 SGHRS and CDR2 YFSETQ. Here the CDR3 DNA reads TGCGCCAGCAGCTTCTACATAGCGGGGCCCGCTGGCTACAATGAGCAGTTCTTC. Its protein product is CASSFYIAGPAGYNEQFF. The entire variable domain, with the rest obtained from reference TRBV5-1 and TRBJ2-1, is as follows: KAGVTQTPRYLIKTRGQQVTLSCSPISGHRSVSWYQQTPGQGLQFLFEYFSETQRNKGNFPGRFSGRQFSNSRSEMNVSTLELGDSALYLCASSFYIAGPAGYNEQFFGPGTRLTVL.

This clonotype was seen a handful of times. The chain joins TRBV20-1 to TRBJ1-2, with D perhaps matching TRBD1 (6 bases). This CDR3 contains 13 residues. V gave up 6 bases and J gave up 4 bases, with 15 bases separating them. The germline V gene has CDR1 DFQATT and CDR2 SNEGSKA (reference sequence). The DNA of the CDR3 is TGCAGTGCCCCCGGGGGCCCCCTCTATGGCTACACCTTC. As protein: CSAPGGPLYGYTF.

This clonotype has a count of ten or more. DNA of the CDR3: TGTGCCAGCACCCGCTCAGGGGGGGCCCTCGGCTACACCTTC. Translating gives CASTRSGGALGYTF. The gene calls are TRBV25-1 and TRBJ1-2; 7 bases agree with TRBD1. Trimming cost V 7 bases and J 8 bases; bases outside gene matches: 13. This CDR3 is built from 14 residues. Germline V CDR1 and CDR2: MGHDK, SYGVNS.

The sample holds many counts of this clonotype. The chain is built from TRBV3-2 and TRBJ2-7; TRBD1 reflects the table's D call only, with no check against the DNA. TRBV3-2 is noted as a pseudogene. This CDR3 has 14 residues. The CDR3 region is CASTLRGVTYEQYF. CDR3 sequence (DNA): TGTGCCAGCACCCTTAGGGGCGTTACCTACGAGCAGTACTTC.

This clonotype has ten or more counts. This chain connects TRBV7-2 to TRBJ2-3; tentatively, D is TRBD2 (7 bases). The length of the CDR3 is 16 residues. The V and J ends lost 2 bases and 4 bases respectively, with 16 bases between them. Looked up from germline, CDR1 is SGHTA and CDR2 is FQGNSA. CDR3 nucleotides: TGTGCCAGCAGCTTACGGGTTGGGGGGGCCGCAGATACGCAGTATTTT. Its translation is CASSLRVGGAADTQYF.

The rearrangement joins TRBV28 to TRBJ2-7; D not resolved. The CDR3 totals 11 residues. CDR1 is MDHEN, CDR2 SYDVKM, per germline. Trimming removed 7 bases at V and 1 base at J, with 5 bases between. CDR3 residues: CASKLSYEQYF. CDR3 nucleotide sequence: TGTGCCAGCAAACTGTCCTACGAGCAGTACTTC.

Here the CDR3 DNA reads TGTGCCAGCACCCTGAGAGGGGGAGAGACCCAGTACTTC. Protein product: CASTLRGGETQYF. The V gene is TRBV28, the J gene TRBJ2-5, with D perhaps matching TRBD1 (6 bases). The germline gives CDR1 MDHEN, CDR2 SYDVKM. This CDR3 is 13 amino acids long. The V gene lost 7 bases and the J gene lost 4 bases, with 13 bases spanning the gap. The full variable domain, completed using reference TRBV28 and TRBJ2-5, is DVKVTQSSRYLVKRTGEKVFLECVQDMDHENMFWYRQDPGLGLRLIYFSYDVKMKEKGDIPEGYSVSREKKERFSLILESASTNQTSMYLCASTLRGGETQYFGPGTRLLVL.

This clonotype was found many times. The V and J genes are TRBV6-6 and TRBJ2-3; D is undetermined. The germline gives CDR1 MNHNY, CDR2 SVGAGI (reference sequence). CDR3 length: 12 residues. The V and J ends lost 6 bases and 2 bases respectively, with 6 bases between them. The CDR3 spells CASSADTDTQYF. CDR3 nucleotide sequence: TGTGCCAGCAGCGCCGACACAGATACGCAGTATTTT.

The CDR3 DNA follows: TGTGCCAGCAAGGAGCGGGGGGGGCTAGAGACCCAGTACTTC. Protein sequence: CASKERGGLETQYF. The genes are TRBV2 and TRBJ2-5; TRBD2 matches 10 bases. The CDR3 has 14 amino acids. Trimming took 7 bases from V and 4 from J; bases not matched to a gene: 6. Germline values: CDR1 SNHLY, CDR2 FYNNEI.

This chain uses TRBV6-5 with TRBJ2-7; 9 bases line up with TRBD1. This CDR3 has 15 residues. The V segment lost 6 bases and the J segment 3 bases; nucleotides outside the gene matches: 9. Looked up from germline, CDR1 is MNHEY and CDR2 is SVGAGI. CDR3 in DNA: TGTGCCAGCAGACATAACAGGGGGCCTTACTACGAGCAGTACTTC. Protein product: CASRHNRGPYYEQYF.

This clonotype was recorded at least ten times. Germline and junction disagree at one end, which may indicate a read error. The chain couples TRBV13 to TRBJ2-5; D perhaps matches TRBD1 (6 bases). There are 14 residues in the CDR3. In germline, CDR1 is PRHDT, CDR2 FYEKMQ (reference sequence). The CDR3 loop is CASSLRDNQDTQYF. The DNA of the CDR3 is TGTGCCAGCTCCCTCCGGGACAACCAAGACACCCAGTACTTT.

This clonotype was found many times. V usage is TRBV28 and J usage is TRBJ2-2; D is unclear. V gave up 5 bases and J gave up 2 bases, with 3 bases separating them. Germline CDR1 MDHEN, CDR2 SYDVKM. The length of the CDR3 is 12 residues. CDR3 in DNA: TGTGCCAGCAGTCTTAACACCGGGGAGCTGTTTTTT. This sequence encodes CASSLNTGELFF.

This clonotype was counted at least ten times. The chain uses TRBV10-3 and TRBJ2-1, with D maybe TRBD2 (5 bases). CDR1 is ENHRY, CDR2 SYGVKD, per germline. V dropped 6 bases and J dropped 7 bases, with 10 bases sitting between them. CDR3 length equals 12 residues. The CDR3 sequence: CAISAGPNEQFF. The CDR3, as DNA: TGTGCCATCAGCGCGGGTCCGAATGAGCAGTTCTTC.

This clonotype showed up just a few times. The chain is built from TRBV20-1 and TRBJ2-7, with D unresolved. Germline V gene data show CDR1 as DFQATT and CDR2 as SNEGSKA (reference sequence). The CDR3 is made up of 14 amino acids. The V gene lost 6 bases and the J gene lost 2 bases, with 17 bases spanning the gap. The CDR3 protein is CSAYPQRTAYEQYF. Written as DNA, the CDR3 is TGCAGTGCCTACCCGCAGCGAACCGCCTACGAGCAGTACTTC.

This clonotype has ten or more counts. The genes are TRBV11-2 and TRBJ2-1, with D possibly being TRBD1 or TRBD2 (6 bases each). The V and J ends lost 4 bases and 5 bases respectively, with 9 bases between them. CDR1 is SGHAT, CDR2 FQNNGV, per germline. The CDR3 sequence is 13 residues long. CDR3 nucleotide sequence: TGTGCCAGCAGCTCTCGGGGGCACAATGAGCAGTTCTTC. Its translation: CASSSRGHNEQFF.

This clonotype was seen ten or more times. The chain carries TRBV19 and TRBJ1-5, with D maybe TRBD1 (5 bases). CDR1 and CDR2 from the germline V gene are LNHDA and SQIVND (reference sequence). The CDR3 consists of 18 residues. The V gene lost 4 bases and the J gene lost 3 bases, with 22 bases spanning the gap. CDR3: CASSNSLGARSTNQPQHF. The CDR3 nucleotides are TGTGCCAGTAGTAACTCGCTTGGGGCCCGGAGTACCAATCAGCCCCAGCATTTT. Looking up the rest from reference TRBV19 and TRBJ1-5 gives the full variable domain: DGGITQSPKYLFRKEGQNVTLSCEQNLNHDAMYWYRQDPGQGLRLIYYSQIVNDFQKGDIAEGYSVSREKKESFPLTVTSAQKNPTAFYLCASSNSLGARSTNQPQHFGDGTRLSIL.

This clonotype was picked up many times. The chain has TRBV25-1 and TRBJ2-7; maybe TRBD2 (5 bases). Germline CDR1 MGHDK, CDR2 SYGVNS. This CDR3 comprises 15 residues. Trimming left V 3 bases short and J 2 bases short, with 14 bases between. The CDR3 spells CASSEIGLSAYEQYF. Written as DNA, the CDR3 is TGTGCCAGCAGTGAGATTGGACTGTCGGCCTACGAGCAGTACTTC.

This clonotype occurred many times. The gene calls are TRBV20-1 and TRBJ2-7, with a possible D match to TRBD1 (5 bases). The CDR3 totals 13 residues. V was clipped by 6 bases and J by 0 bases, with 12 bases between them. Germline CDR1 and CDR2: DFQATT and SNEGSKA (reference sequence). The CDR3 DNA reads TGCAGTGCCAATACAGGTTTCTCCTACGAGCAGTACTTC. Protein product: CSANTGFSYEQYF.